This TCR beta chain was sequenced in a study of patients and donors after allogeneic stem cell transplantation. The V and J ends lost 3 bases and 7 bases respectively, with 12 bases between them. Per germline, CDR1 PRHDT and CDR2 FYEKMQ (reference sequence). This CDR3 spans 13 amino acids. TCRdb re-analysed the RT-PCR reads in MiXCR, keeping a single row per CDR3 protein. Of over 350,000 distinct CDR3 sequences in the sample, roughly 16% were seen once. This clonotype was seen once. The chain links TRBV13 to TRBJ2-5, with a possible D match to TRBD2 (5 bases). Source material: blood, either unsorted or a sorted T cell fraction (not recorded which). This clonotype was obtained from a human donor who was either an allogeneic HSCT recipient or a stem cell or donor lymphocyte infusion donor (not recorded which). It is not recorded whose cells these are; they may come from a transplant donor. CDR3 loop: CASSFQRLRTQYF. DNA for the CDR3: TGTGCCAGCAGCTTCCAGAGACTAAGGACCCAGTACTTC.